The 3 T cell receptor beta chains below were found in one sample sequenced in a study of graft-versus-host responses after intestinal transplantation. The antigens these receptors bind are not known. Using immunoSEQ multiplex PCR, the repertoire was profiled, and TCRdb retains in-frame clones only, with some absent. In the table there are about 150,000 clones, roughly 91% of which are singletons. The sequences come from unstimulated CD4+ T cells sorted from spleen or lymph node cells, collected before intestinal transplant. These receptors all come from a human donor who received an intestinal transplant.

The J gene is TRBJ1-5, the V gene TRBV19; the match to TRBD1 covers 8 bases. V lost 6 bases to trimming and J lost 6 bases; unmatched junction nucleotides: 7. This CDR3 is built from 14 residues. CDR1 and CDR2 (germline): LNHDA, SQIVND (reference sequence). The CDR3 spells CASRYQGAGQPQHF. Here the CDR3 DNA reads TGTGCCAGTAGATATCAGGGGGCAGGTCAGCCCCAGCATTTT.

In this sample, this clone turned up a few times. This sequence joins TRBV19 and TRBJ1-5, with a weak D call TRBD1 (6 bases). The CDR3 has 12 amino acids. V lost 8 bases and J lost 3, with 8 bases in between. Germline values: CDR1 LNHDA, CDR2 SQIVND (reference sequence). The CDR3 DNA follows: TGTGCCAGTTCAGGGGTCAATCAGCCCCAGCATTTT. As protein: CASSGVNQPQHF.

The chain combines TRBV4-3 with TRBJ2-5; 14 positions match TRBD2. Trimming cost V 3 bases and J 5 bases; bases outside gene matches: 2. CDR1 and CDR2 from the germline V gene are LGHNA and YSLEER. The CDR3 is made up of 15 amino acids. The CDR3 nucleotides read TGCGCCAGCAGCCAGGGACTAGCGGGAGCGGAGACCCAGTACTTC. Its translation: CASSQGLAGAETQYF.